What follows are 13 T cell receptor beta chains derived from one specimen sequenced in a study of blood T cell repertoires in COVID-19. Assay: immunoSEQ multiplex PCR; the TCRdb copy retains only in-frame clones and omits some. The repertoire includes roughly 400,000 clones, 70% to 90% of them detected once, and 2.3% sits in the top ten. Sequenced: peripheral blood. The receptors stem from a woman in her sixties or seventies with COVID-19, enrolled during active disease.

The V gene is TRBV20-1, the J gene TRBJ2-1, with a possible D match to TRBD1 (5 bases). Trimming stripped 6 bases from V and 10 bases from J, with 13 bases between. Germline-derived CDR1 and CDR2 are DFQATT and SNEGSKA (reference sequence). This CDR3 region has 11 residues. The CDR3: CSAGRLREQFF. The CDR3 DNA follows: TGCAGTGCGGGGCGGCTCAGGGAGCAGTTCTTC.

In DNA form, the CDR3 reads TGTGCCAGCAGCCCCTCCGGTTGGACAGGGGAGCTGTTTTTT. The encoded protein is CASSPSGWTGELFF. The V and J genes are TRBV6-5 and TRBJ2-2; D is possibly TRBD1 (5 bases). CDR1 and CDR2 from the germline V gene are MNHEY and SVGAGI. The CDR3 is 14 residues long. V was clipped by 6 bases and J by 8 bases, with 16 bases between them.

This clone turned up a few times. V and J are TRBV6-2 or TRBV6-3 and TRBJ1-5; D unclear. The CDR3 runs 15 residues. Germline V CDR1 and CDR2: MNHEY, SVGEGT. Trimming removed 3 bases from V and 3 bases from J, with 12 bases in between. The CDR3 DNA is TGTGCCAGCAGTTATTGGTCAGTCCCCAATCAGCCCCAGCATTTT. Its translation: CASSYWSVPNQPQHF.

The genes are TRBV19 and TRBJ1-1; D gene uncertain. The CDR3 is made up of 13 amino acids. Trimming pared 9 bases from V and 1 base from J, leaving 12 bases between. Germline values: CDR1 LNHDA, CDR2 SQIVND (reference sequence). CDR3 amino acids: CASSISPNTEAFF. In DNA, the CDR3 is TGTGCCAGCTCCATAAGCCCGAACACTGAAGCTTTCTTT.

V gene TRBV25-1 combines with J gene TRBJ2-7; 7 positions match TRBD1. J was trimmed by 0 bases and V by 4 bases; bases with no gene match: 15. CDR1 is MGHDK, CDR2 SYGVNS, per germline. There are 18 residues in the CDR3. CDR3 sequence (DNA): TGTGCCAGCAGTGGTCACCGCAGAGGCAGGGGGACCTCCTACGAGCAGTACTTC. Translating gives CASSGHRRGRGTSYEQYF.

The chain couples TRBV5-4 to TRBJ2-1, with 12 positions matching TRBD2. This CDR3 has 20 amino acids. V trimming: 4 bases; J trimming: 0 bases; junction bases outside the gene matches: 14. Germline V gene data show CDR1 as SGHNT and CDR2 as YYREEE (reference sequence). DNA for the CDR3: TGTGCCAGCAGCACAACCTCGTTGACTAGCGGGGGATACTCCTACAATGAGCAGTTCTTC. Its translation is CASSTTSLTSGGYSYNEQFF.

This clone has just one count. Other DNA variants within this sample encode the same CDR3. The CDR3: CASSLTGVDTEAFF. For the CDR3, the DNA is TGTGCCAGCAGCTTAACCGGGGTTGACACTGAAGCTTTCTTT. V is TRBV7-3 and J is TRBJ1-1; no clear D. CDR3 length: 14 amino acids. Germline V gene lookup returns CDR1 SGHTA and CDR2 FQGTGA. V was cut by 0 bases and J by 3 bases, with 8 bases left in between.

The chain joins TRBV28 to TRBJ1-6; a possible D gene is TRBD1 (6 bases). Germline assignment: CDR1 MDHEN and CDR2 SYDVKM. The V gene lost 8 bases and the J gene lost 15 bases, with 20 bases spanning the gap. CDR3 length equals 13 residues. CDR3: CASAGARVKGLHF. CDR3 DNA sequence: TGTGCCAGCGCAGGGGCCCGTGTGAAGGGCCTCCACTTT.

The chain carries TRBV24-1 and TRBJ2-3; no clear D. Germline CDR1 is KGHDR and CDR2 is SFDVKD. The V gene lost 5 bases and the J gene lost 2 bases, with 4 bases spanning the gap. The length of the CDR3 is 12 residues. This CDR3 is CATSATTDTQYF. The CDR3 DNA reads TGTGCCACCAGTGCTACCACAGATACGCAGTATTTT.

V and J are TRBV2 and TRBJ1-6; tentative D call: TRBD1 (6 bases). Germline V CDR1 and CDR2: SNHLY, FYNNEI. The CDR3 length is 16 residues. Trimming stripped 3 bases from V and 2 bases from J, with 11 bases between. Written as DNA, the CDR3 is TGTGCCAGCAGTGATTCAGGGGATGCCTATAATTCACCCCTCCACTTT. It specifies CASSDSGDAYNSPLHF.

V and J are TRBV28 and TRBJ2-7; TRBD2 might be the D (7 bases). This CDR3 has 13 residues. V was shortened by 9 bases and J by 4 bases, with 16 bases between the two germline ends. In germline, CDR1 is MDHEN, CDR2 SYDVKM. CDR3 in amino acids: CASVGGLRYEQYF. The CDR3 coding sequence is TGTGCCAGTGTCGGGGGGCTGAGGTACGAGCAGTACTTC.

CDR3 in DNA: TGCGCCAGCAGCCAAGTCGGCGGGACTAGCGGGGGGGCTTACGAGCAGTACTTC. Amino acids: CASSQVGGTSGGAYEQYF. V gene TRBV4-1 combines with J gene TRBJ2-7; the match to TRBD2 covers 16 bases. V lost 1 base, J lost 4 bases, and 7 bases stayed unmatched. The CDR3 totals 18 residues. CDR1 and CDR2 from the germline V gene are MGHRA and YSYEKL.

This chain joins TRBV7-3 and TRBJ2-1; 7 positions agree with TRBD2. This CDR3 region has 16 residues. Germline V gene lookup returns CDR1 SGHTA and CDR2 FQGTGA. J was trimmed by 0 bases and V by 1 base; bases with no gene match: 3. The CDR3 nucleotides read TGTGCCAGCAGCTTAAGGGGGGGATTCTCCTACAATGAGCAGTTCTTC. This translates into CASSLRGGFSYNEQFF.